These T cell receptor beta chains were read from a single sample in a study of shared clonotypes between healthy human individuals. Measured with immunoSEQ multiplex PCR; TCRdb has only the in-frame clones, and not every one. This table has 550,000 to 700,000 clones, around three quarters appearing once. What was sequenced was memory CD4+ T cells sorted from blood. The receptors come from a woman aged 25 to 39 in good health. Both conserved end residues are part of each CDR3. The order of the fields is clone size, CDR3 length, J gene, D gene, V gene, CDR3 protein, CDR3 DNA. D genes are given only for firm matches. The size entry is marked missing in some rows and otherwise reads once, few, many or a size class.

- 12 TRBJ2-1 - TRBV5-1 CASSLQRDEQFF TGCGCCAGCAGCTTGCAGAGGGATGAGCAGTTCTTC
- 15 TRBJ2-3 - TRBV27 CASNPISGLTDTQYF TGTGCCAGCAATCCAATCAGCGGGCTTACAGATACGCAGTATTTT
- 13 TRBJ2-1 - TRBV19 CASSKRQTNEQFF TGTGCCAGTAGCAAAAGGCAGACAAATGAGCAGTTCTTC
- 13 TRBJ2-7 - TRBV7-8 CASSLPGAYEQYF TGTGCCAGCAGCTTACCCGGGGCCTACGAGCAGTACTTC
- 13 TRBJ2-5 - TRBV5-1 CASSLGLQETQYF TGCGCCAGCAGCTTGGGCCTTCAAGAGACCCAGTACTTC
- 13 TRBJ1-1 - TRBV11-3 CASSVQSDTEAFF TGTGCCAGCAGCGTGCAGTCGGACACTGAAGCTTTCTTT
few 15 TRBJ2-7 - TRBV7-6 CASSNVGVGVYEQYF TGTGCCAGCAGCAACGTAGGGGTAGGGGTCTACGAGCAGTACTTC
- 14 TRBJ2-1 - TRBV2 CASSEAKTFNEQFF TGTGCCAGCAGTGAAGCGAAGACATTCAATGAGCAGTTCTTC
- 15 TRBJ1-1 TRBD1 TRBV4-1 CASSPRDRDVGEAFF TGCGCCAGCAGCCCCCGGGACAGGGACGTCGGTGAAGCTTTCTTT
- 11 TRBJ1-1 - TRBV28 CASRQNTEAFF TGTGCCAGCAGACAGAACACTGAAGCTTTCTTT
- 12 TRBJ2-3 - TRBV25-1 CASRPKTDTQYF TGTGCCAGCAGGCCCAAAACAGATACGCAGTATTTT
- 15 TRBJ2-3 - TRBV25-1 CASTRSDGVRDTQYF TGTGCCAGCACCCGATCGGATGGGGTTAGAGATACGCAGTATTTT
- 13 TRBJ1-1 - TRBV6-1 CASRFQGYTEAFF TGTGCCAGCCGCTTTCAGGGATACACTGAAGCTTTCTTT
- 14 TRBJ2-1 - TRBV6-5 CASQREAAINEQFF TGTGCCAGCCAAAGGGAGGCAGCTATCAATGAGCAGTTCTTC
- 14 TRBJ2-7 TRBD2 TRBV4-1 CASSQSLADYEQYF TGCGCCAGCAGCCAATCACTAGCGGACTACGAGCAGTACTTC
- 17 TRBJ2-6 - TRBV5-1 CASSFLQESGGANVLTF TGCGCCAGCAGCTTCCTACAGGAGTCCGGTGGGGCCAACGTCCTGACTTTC
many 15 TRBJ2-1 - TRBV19 CASREDSSSYNEQFF TGTGCCAGTAGGGAGGATTCGAGCTCCTACAATGAGCAGTTCTTC
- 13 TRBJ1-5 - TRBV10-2 CASKSGDNQPQHF TGCGCCAGCAAGAGCGGGGACAATCAGCCCCAGCATTTT